This is a list of T cell receptor beta chains from one sample in a study of OX40 agonist ivuxolimab in advanced cancers. Using immunoSEQ multiplex PCR, the repertoire was profiled, and TCRdb retains in-frame clones only, with some absent. The repertoire holds around 140,000 clones, with about nine tenths as singletons. Sample: CD4+ or CD8+ T cells sorted from blood, taken in a trial of the OX40 agonist ivuxolimab. Receptors originate from an adult with an advanced solid tumor such as melanoma, head and neck, liver or kidney cancer. CDR3s include the opening cysteine and the closing phenylalanine or tryptophan.

>TRBV5-7|TRBJ1-2
CASSLTGVDGYTF
>TRBV19|NA
CASSIRDHEQYF
>TRBV30|TRBJ1-2
CAWDPDSPSIYGYTF
>TRBV15|TRBJ2-7
CATSRGQGAGVYEQYF
>TRBV6-5|TRBJ2-6
CASTHGGAGANVLTF
>TRBV5-4|TRBJ2-7
CASGRDEQYF
>TRBV7-2|TRBJ1-5
CASSLGPSNQPQHF
>TRBV4-2|TRBJ2-7
CASSQRTSGSPYEQYF
>TRBV7-7|TRBJ1-5
CASSPDIFQPQHF
>TRBV28|TRBJ2-7
CASSLGTLYEQYF
>TRBV28|TRBJ1-1
CASSSRDSYSEAFF
>TRBV5-1|TRBJ1-1
CASSSGHLMNTEAFF
>TRBV7-2|TRBJ2-3
CASSLTWPDTQYF
>TRBV19|TRBJ1-5
CASRTFEGGVGNQPQHF
>TRBV18|TRBJ1-5
CASSPVTSGEGQPQHF
>TRBV13|TRBJ2-2
CASSLPSGSAGELFF
>TRBV11-2|TRBJ1-4
CASSSDRSNEKLFF
>TRBV5-1|TRBJ2-7
CASSPQGLAGGPNEQYF